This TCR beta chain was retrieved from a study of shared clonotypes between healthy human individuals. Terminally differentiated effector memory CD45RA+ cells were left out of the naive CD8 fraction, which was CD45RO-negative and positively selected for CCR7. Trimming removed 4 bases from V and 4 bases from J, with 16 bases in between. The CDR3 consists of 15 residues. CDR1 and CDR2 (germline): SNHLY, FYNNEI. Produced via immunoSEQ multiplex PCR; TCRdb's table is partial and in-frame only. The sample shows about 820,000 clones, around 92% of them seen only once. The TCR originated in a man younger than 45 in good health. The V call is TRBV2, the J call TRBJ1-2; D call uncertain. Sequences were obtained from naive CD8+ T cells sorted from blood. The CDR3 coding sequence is TGTGCCAGCAGTGTCTTCGATAGGGAGCTCTATGGCTACACCTTC. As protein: CASSVFDRELYGYTF.